Below, 11 T cell receptor beta chains from the same sample are listed, as sequenced in a study of blood T cell repertoires in COVID-19. Sequencing was performed with immunoSEQ multiplex PCR; in TCRdb, only in-frame clones are kept and a portion is missing. Of 150,000 to 200,000 clones in the sample, roughly 90% were seen once. The sequencing input was peripheral blood. The receptor source for this set is a man in his forties or fifties with acute or convalescent COVID-19.

The rearrangement uses TRBV7-9 and TRBJ1-2; the D is unclear. With 6 bases removed from V and 0 bases from J, the gap between germline ends came to 11 bases. This CDR3 spans 14 amino acids. Germline CDR1 and CDR2: SEHNR and FQNEAQ (reference sequence). CDR3 region: CASSPGVANYGYTF. The CDR3 coding sequence is TGTGCCAGCAGTCCCGGGGTAGCTAACTATGGCTACACCTTC.

This chain connects TRBV11-2 to TRBJ2-1, with 7 bases identical to TRBD2. J lost 8 bases, V lost 10 bases, and 29 bases had no gene match. The CDR3 loop spans 19 amino acids. Per the germline V gene, CDR1 is SGHAT and CDR2 is FQNNGV. CDR3 in DNA: TGTGCCACCCAACCGTGGGGGGAGGGGACGATCCTCCCAAGGGATGAGCAGTTCTTC. Its protein is CATQPWGEGTILPRDEQFF.

The chain recombines TRBV30 with TRBJ2-2, with TRBD2 identical over 9 bases. The germline V gene encodes CDR1 GTSNPN and CDR2 SVGIG (reference sequence). Trimming at V came to 4 bases and at J to 4 bases, leaving 16 bases not matched to a gene. The CDR3 has 18 residues. The CDR3 DNA is TGTGCCTGGACAAGATATAGCGGGAGTCAAGGCGGCACCGGGGAGCTGTTTTTT. Its translation: CAWTRYSGSQGGTGELFF.

The V call is TRBV29-1, the J call TRBJ2-1, with 8 positions matching TRBD2. The trim removed 7 bases at V and 5 bases at J, leaving 10 bases unmatched. The germline V gene has CDR1 SQVTM and CDR2 ANQGSEA. The CDR3 extends over 14 amino acids. The CDR3 coding sequence is TGCAGCGGGGCTCGGGGGGGCCTGAACAATGAGCAGTTCTTC. Translation: CSGARGGLNNEQFF.

The rearrangement links TRBV5-5 to TRBJ1-2; D is ambiguous. CDR3 length: 16 amino acids. Trimming removed 1 base from V and 8 bases from J, with 21 bases in between. CDR1 and CDR2 (germline): SGHKS, YYEKEE (reference sequence). The CDR3 bases are TGTGCCAGCAGCTTGAATTACGGGGTGAACCTTTGGGGCTACACCTTC. As protein: CASSLNYGVNLWGYTF. Complete variable domain (other parts from reference TRBV5-5 and TRBJ1-2): DAGVTQSPTHLIKTRGQQVTLRCSPISGHKSVSWYQQVLGQGPQFIFQYYEKEERGRGNFPDRFSARQFPNYSSELNVNALLLGDSALYLCASSLNYGVNLWGYTFGSGTRLTVV.

This chain uses TRBV6-5 with TRBJ2-3; 7 nucleotides match TRBD1. Germline values: CDR1 MNHEY, CDR2 SVGAGI. The V segment lost 4 bases and the J segment 5 bases; nucleotides outside the gene matches: 3. The CDR3 runs to 13 residues. CDR3 residues: CASSWTGRDTQYF. DNA for the CDR3: TGTGCCAGCAGTTGGACAGGCAGAGATACGCAGTATTTT.

The chain couples TRBV5-1 to TRBJ2-3; D perhaps matches TRBD2 (7 bases). V was shortened by 5 bases and J by 2 bases, with 18 bases between the two germline ends. Germline loops: CDR1 SGHRS, CDR2 YFSETQ. The CDR3 is 16 residues long. The CDR3 sequence is CASSRGAGAHTDTQYF. The CDR3 DNA is TGCGCCAGCAGTCGGGGCGCGGGGGCGCACACAGATACGCAGTATTTT.

The J gene is TRBJ2-7, the V gene TRBV2, with D perhaps TRBD2 (5 bases). Trimming took 6 bases from V and 2 from J, leaving 23 bases between them. The CDR3 has 17 amino acids. CDR1 SNHLY and CDR2 FYNNEI come from the germline V gene. CDR3: CASSRTSPTTLTYEQYF. In nucleotides, the CDR3 is TGTGCCAGCAGCCGGACTTCCCCCACCACCCTAACCTACGAGCAGTACTTC.

This rearrangement joins TRBV12-3 or TRBV12-4 to TRBJ1-2; 10 nucleotides align to TRBD1. The CDR3 runs to 13 residues. With V trimmed by 6 bases and J by 6 bases, 4 bases remained unmatched. The CDR3 DNA follows: TGTGCCAGCAGACGCGGACAGGGGGATGGCTACACCTTC. It yields the protein CASRRGQGDGYTF.

This chain joins TRBV5-4 and TRBJ2-5; tentative D call: TRBD2 (6 bases). V was shortened by 5 bases and J by 4 bases, with 12 bases between the two germline ends. In germline, CDR1 is SGHNT, CDR2 YYREEE (reference sequence). The CDR3 runs to 13 residues. The CDR3 bases are TGTGCCAGCAGGGCTGGGCGGGGAGAGACCCAGTACTTC. Protein product: CASRAGRGETQYF. The full variable domain, its missing parts supplied by reference TRBV5-4 and TRBJ2-5, is ETGVTQSPTHLIKTRGQQVTLRCSSQSGHNTVSWYQQALGQGPQFIFQYYREEENGRGNFPPRFSGLQFPNYSSELNVNALELDDSALYLCASRAGRGETQYFGPGTRLLVL.

This chain connects TRBV29-1 to TRBJ2-5; TRBD2 matches 8 bases. CDR3 length equals 13 residues. V lost 3 bases and J lost 5; bases outside the gene matches: 5. CDR1 and CDR2 (germline): SQVTM, ANQGSEA. For the CDR3, the DNA is TGCAGCGTTGAGGCTAGCGGGTCGGAGACCCAGTACTTC. This encodes CSVEASGSETQYF.